This is a list of T cell receptor beta chains from one sample in a study of blood T cell repertoires in COVID-19. This table comes from immunoSEQ multiplex PCR, and its TCRdb copy is limited to in-frame clones, with some not included. This sample carries about 66,000 clones, less than 85% of them seen once, and the ten largest clones take more than 6.5%. Input material: peripheral blood. These receptors all come from a man in his sixties with acute or convalescent COVID-19. Each CDR3 is given with its conserved first and last residue. Fields, in order: V gene, D gene, clone size, J gene, CDR3 DNA, CDR3 protein. The D gene is left open where the match is weak. The listing skips clone size in some rows; elsewhere it reads once, few, many or a size class.

>TRBV5-8|TRBD1|NA|TRBJ1-5
TGTGCCAGCAGTCGCCGGACAGGGAAAAGCAATCAGCCCCAGCATTTT
CASSRRTGKSNQPQHF
>TRBV6-5|NA|NA|TRBJ1-4
TGTGCCAGCAGCCTGAATGAAAAACTGTTTTTT
CASSLNEKLFF
>TRBV11-2|NA|few|TRBJ1-5
TGTGCCAGCAGCTTAGGTCTCAATCAGCCCCAGCATTTT
CASSLGLNQPQHF
>TRBV4-1|NA|NA|TRBJ2-5
TGCGCCAGCAGCCAACCCGGGAGAGCCTCGCAAGAGACCCAGTACTTC
CASSQPGRASQETQYF
>TRBV6-5|NA|NA|TRBJ1-1
TGTGCCAGCAGTTATACAGCCGGGATTAACACTGAAGCTTTCTTT
CASSYTAGINTEAFF
>TRBV2|TRBD1|few|TRBJ1-2
TGTGCCAGCAGGGAGGGACAGGGATACTATGGCTACACCTTC
CASREGQGYYGYTF
>TRBV10-3|TRBD2|NA|TRBJ2-5
TGTGCCGCCACTAGCGGGGGGGGCGGGGAGACCCAGTACTTC
CAATSGGGGETQYF
>TRBV6-2/TRBV6-3|TRBD1|NA|TRBJ1-5
TGTGCCAGCAGTTACCCCGGGACAGGGTTGGGCAATCAGCCCCAGCATTTT
CASSYPGTGLGNQPQHF
>TRBV30|NA|NA|TRBJ2-7
TGTGCCTGGAGTGTACTTGGAGCAGTCTACGAGCAGTACTTC
CAWSVLGAVYEQYF
>TRBV19|NA|once|TRBJ1-5
TGTGCCAGTAGTATTACCGGGGATAATCAGCCCCAGCATTTT
CASSITGDNQPQHF
>TRBV2|TRBD2|once|TRBJ2-3
TGTGCCAGCAGTGACCTAGCGGGGGGTTTAGATACGCAGTATTTT
CASSDLAGGLDTQYF
>TRBV5-1|TRBD1|NA|TRBJ1-2
TGCGCCAGCAGCCTGGGACAGGGGGACTATGGCTACACCTTC
CASSLGQGDYGYTF
>TRBV30|NA|NA|TRBJ2-7
TGTGCCTGGAGTGGGACAGACTACGTAGAGCAGTACTTC
CAWSGTDYVEQYF
>TRBV5-1|NA|once|TRBJ1-1
TGCGCCAGCAGCTTGGGACAGGTGAAAACTGAAGCTTTCTTT
CASSLGQVKTEAFF
>TRBV18|NA|NA|TRBJ2-5
TGTGCCAGCTCACCACTGCCGGGGGATCGAGAGACCCAGTACTTC
CASSPLPGDRETQYF
>TRBV5-4|NA|NA|TRBJ2-1
TGTGCCAGCAGCCCCGGACTCCGAAACAATGAGCAGTTCTTC
CASSPGLRNNEQFF
>TRBV6-1|NA|NA|TRBJ1-6
TGTGCCAGCAGTGAAATGGGCAGCCATAATTCACCCCTCCACTTT
CASSEMGSHNSPLHF
>TRBV4-3|NA|NA|TRBJ1-1
TGCGCCAGCAGCCAAGCGGTACCGTCGAACACTGAAGCTTTCTTT
CASSQAVPSNTEAFF
>TRBV25-1|TRBD2|NA|TRBJ2-5
TGTGCCAGCAGTTTGGGGGGGCAAGAGACCCAGTACTTC
CASSLGGQETQYF
>TRBV4-1|TRBD1|NA|TRBJ1-4
TGCGCCAGCAGCCACACACGAGGGACAGCGGGTGAAAAACTGTTTTTT
CASSHTRGTAGEKLFF
>TRBV6-5|NA|NA|TRBJ1-2
TGTGCCAGCAGGGTAAGGAGGTTGAACTATGGCTACACCTTC
CASRVRRLNYGYTF
>TRBV7-2|TRBD2|NA|TRBJ2-7
TGTGCCAGCAGCTTAGGAGGGACTAGTGCCTACGAGCAGTACTTC
CASSLGGTSAYEQYF
>TRBV6-5|NA|NA|TRBJ1-2
TGTGCCAGCAATCCCAGGGTTTCTAACTATGGCTACACCTTC
CASNPRVSNYGYTF
>TRBV21-1|NA|NA|TRBJ1-1
TGTGCCAGCAGCAAAGGTCGTCAGGAGGGAATCCCTTTTATGAACACTGAAGCTTTCTTT
CASSKGRQEGIPFMNTEAFF
>TRBV6-5|TRBD1|NA|TRBJ1-2
TGTGCCAGTTCCGGGACAGGGGCTTATGGCTACACCTTC
CASSGTGAYGYTF
>TRBV30|NA|NA|TRBJ1-3
TGTGCCTGGAGTGTCTCCAGCTCTGGAAACACCATATATTTT
CAWSVSSSGNTIYF
>TRBV7-9|TRBD1|NA|TRBJ1-4
TGTGCCAGCCGACAGGGGAGATATGAAAAACTGTTTTTT
CASRQGRYEKLFF
>TRBV6-6|NA|NA|TRBJ1-5
TGTGCCAGCCTCCGACAGAGTAGCAATCAGCCCCAGCATTTT
CASLRQSSNQPQHF
>TRBV30|NA|NA|TRBJ1-2
TGTGCCTGGAGTGGCATGGAGGGCTACACCTTC
CAWSGMEGYTF
>TRBV19|NA|NA|TRBJ1-5
TGTGCCAGTAGTATAGGGAAGCGCCAGCCCCAGCATTTT
CASSIGKRQPQHF
>TRBV7-2|NA|NA|TRBJ2-3
TGTGCCAGCAGCTTAGAAGGCGCGGGTGCAGATACGCAGTATTTT
CASSLEGAGADTQYF
>TRBV7-2|NA|NA|TRBJ1-2
TGTGCCAGCAGCCCTAGTGTCGGCTACACCTTC
CASSPSVGYTF
>TRBV11-2|NA|few|TRBJ1-1
TGTGCCAGCAGCTTATCAGGGAGGACTGAAGCTTTCTTT
CASSLSGRTEAFF
>TRBV2|TRBD2|NA|TRBJ2-7
TGTGCCAGCAGTGAGACTAGCGGAGGCGAGCAGTACTTC
CASSETSGGEQYF
>TRBV5-4|TRBD1|NA|TRBJ1-2
TGTGCCAGCAGCGAGGGACAGGGGTTCTTGTATGGCTACACCTTC
CASSEGQGFLYGYTF
>TRBV5-8|TRBD2|NA|TRBJ2-5
TGTGCCAGCAGCCCGGGACTAGCGGGGAGAGAGACCCAGTACTTC
CASSPGLAGRETQYF
>TRBV4-3|TRBD2|NA|TRBJ2-3
TGCGCCAGCAGCCAAGATGAAATACTAGCGGGGGGGATCGGCACAGATACGCAGTATTTT
CASSQDEILAGGIGTDTQYF
>TRBV5-1|NA|NA|TRBJ1-1
TGCGCCAGCAGCCTAGCGGATACAGTCACTGAAGCTTTCTTT
CASSLADTVTEAFF
>TRBV30|TRBD1|few|TRBJ1-2
TGTGCCTGGAGTAAGGCAGGGGGAAACGTCAATGGCTACACCTTC
CAWSKAGGNVNGYTF
>TRBV5-1|NA|NA|TRBJ1-1
TGCGCCAGCAGCTTGGCCCGGGATCTGGCTGAAGCTTTCTTT
CASSLARDLAEAFF
>TRBV4-3|NA|NA|TRBJ1-3
TGCGCCAGCAGCCAAGAGAGGCTTGAGGCTGGAAACACCATATATTTT
CASSQERLEAGNTIYF
>TRBV11-3|NA|NA|TRBJ1-1
TGTGCCAGCACCCCGCGGGATGGCACTGAAGCTTTCTTT
CASTPRDGTEAFF
>TRBV6-6|NA|NA|TRBJ1-1
TGTGCCAGCAGTTACACTAAGGATACTGAAGCTTTCTTT
CASSYTKDTEAFF
>TRBV6-5|TRBD1|once|TRBJ1-6
TGTGCCAGCAGCAAGGGACAGGGGTCTTCACCCCTCCACTTT
CASSKGQGSSPLHF
>TRBV5-4|NA|NA|TRBJ2-5
TGTGCCAGCAGCACCGGGACTGGGCCTGAGACCCAGTACTTC
CASSTGTGPETQYF
>TRBV10-3|NA|NA|TRBJ1-3
TGTGCCATCACGACAGGCTCTGGAAACACCATATATTTT
CAITTGSGNTIYF
>TRBV7-9|NA|NA|TRBJ2-5
TGTGCCAGCAGCTCCAACAGAGGAGGGCGACAAGAGACCCAGTACTTC
CASSSNRGGRQETQYF
>TRBV3-1/TRBV3-2|TRBD1|NA|TRBJ2-5
TGTGCCAGCAGCCAAGGCACAGGGGTCGTGCAAGAGACCCAGTACTTC
CASSQGTGVVQETQYF
>TRBV6-5|NA|NA|TRBJ1-1
TGTGCCACCATGGGGTGGGCTGCGGGGAACACTGAAGCTTTCTTT
CATMGWAAGNTEAFF
>TRBV7-2|NA|NA|TRBJ2-3
TGTGCCAGCAGCTTCGTTCGGGCAGATACGCAGTATTTT
CASSFVRADTQYF
>TRBV7-2|NA|NA|TRBJ2-7
TGTGCCAGCAGCCAGGACTACGAGCAGTACTTC
CASSQDYEQYF
>TRBV5-1|TRBD1|NA|TRBJ1-3
TGCGCCAGCAGCTTGTGGTTTGACAGGGGTACTGGAAACACCATATATTTT
CASSLWFDRGTGNTIYF
>TRBV6-4|TRBD1|NA|TRBJ2-1
TGTGCCAGCAGACCCGGGACAGGGGGGCACAATGAGCAGTTCTTC
CASRPGTGGHNEQFF